This T cell receptor beta chain was identified during a study of T cells expressing NK-cell markers. For TCR beta, cDNA was produced by 5'RACE template switching with UMIs. From its re-call of the 5' RACE reads, TCRdb lists each CDR3 protein once, without DNA. The sample holds some 190,000 distinct CDR3 sequences. Germline lookup yields CDR1 SGHAT and CDR2 FQDESV (reference sequence). The CDR3 totals 18 residues. Details on this clonotype: Its antigen is still unknown.

Study results and limitations: Several donors' CD3+CD56-NKG2C+ cells were dominated by the same clonotypes. The contribution of dominant NKG2C+ clonotypes to CD8+ T cells in about 6 donors was about 1.0-7.0%.

V and J are TRBV11-1 and TRBJ2-6; TCRdb returns TRBD2, unconfirmable since there is no DNA. The specimen sequenced was blood T cells: a sorted CD56 or NKG2C T cell subset, CD4+ or CD8+ T cells, or bulk PBMC T cells (not recorded which). The receptor's source is a man aged 18-69 years in good health. The CDR3: CASTPKGPVYSGANVLTF.